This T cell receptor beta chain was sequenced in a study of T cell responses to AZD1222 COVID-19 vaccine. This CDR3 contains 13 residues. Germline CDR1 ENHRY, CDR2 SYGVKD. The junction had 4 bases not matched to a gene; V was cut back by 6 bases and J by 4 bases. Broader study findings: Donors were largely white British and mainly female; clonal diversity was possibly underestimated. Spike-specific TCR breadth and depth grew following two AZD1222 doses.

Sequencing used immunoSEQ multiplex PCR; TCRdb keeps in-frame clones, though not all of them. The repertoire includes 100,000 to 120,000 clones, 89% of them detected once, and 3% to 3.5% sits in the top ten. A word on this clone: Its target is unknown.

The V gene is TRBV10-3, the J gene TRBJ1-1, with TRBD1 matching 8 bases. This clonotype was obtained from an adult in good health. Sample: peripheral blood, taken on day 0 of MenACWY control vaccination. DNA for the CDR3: TGTGCCATCAGAGCCCAGGGGGCCACTGAAGCTTTCTTT. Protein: CAIRAQGATEAFF.